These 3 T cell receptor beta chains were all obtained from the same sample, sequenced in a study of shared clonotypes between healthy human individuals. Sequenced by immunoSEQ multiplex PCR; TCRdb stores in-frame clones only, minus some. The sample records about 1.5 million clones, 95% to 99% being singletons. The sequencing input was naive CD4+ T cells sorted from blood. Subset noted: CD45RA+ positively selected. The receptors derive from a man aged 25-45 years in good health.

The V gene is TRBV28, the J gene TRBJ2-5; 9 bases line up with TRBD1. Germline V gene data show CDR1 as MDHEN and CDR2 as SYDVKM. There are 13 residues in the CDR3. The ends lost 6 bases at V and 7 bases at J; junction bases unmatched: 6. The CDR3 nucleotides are TGTGCCAGCAGAGCAACAGGGGGCGCGACCCAGTACTTC. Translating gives CASRATGGATQYF.

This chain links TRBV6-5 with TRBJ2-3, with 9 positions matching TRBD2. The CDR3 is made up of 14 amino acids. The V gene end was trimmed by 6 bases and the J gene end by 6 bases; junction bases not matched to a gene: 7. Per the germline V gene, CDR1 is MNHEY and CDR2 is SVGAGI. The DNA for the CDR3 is TGTGCCAGCAGAAGGCGGGAGGGCGTCGATACGCAGTATTTT. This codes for CASRRREGVDTQYF.

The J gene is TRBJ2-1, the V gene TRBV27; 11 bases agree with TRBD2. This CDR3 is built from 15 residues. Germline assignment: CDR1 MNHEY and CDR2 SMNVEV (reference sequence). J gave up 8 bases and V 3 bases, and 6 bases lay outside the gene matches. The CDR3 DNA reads TGTGCCAGCAGTTTCTTAGCGGGAGGGGGGGATGAGCAGTTCTTC. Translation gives CASSFLAGGGDEQFF.